The rows below give T cell receptor beta chains drawn from one sample of a study of beta chain features in type 1 diabetes. The assay was immunoSEQ multiplex PCR, and TCRdb's table has in-frame clones only and misses some. The sample lists 600,000 to 700,000 clones; under 15% were seen once. Sequenced: naive CD4+ T cells from blood. The receptors were gathered from a man aged 30 to 45 with type 1 diabetes. The CDR3 runs from the conserved cysteine through the conserved F or W. The D gene is left open where the match is weak. Size is stated for part of the rows, as once, few or many counts, or as a class when the clone is expanded.

v_call: TRBV7-9
j_call: TRBJ1-3
d_call: NA
clone_size: few
cdr3_aa: CASSPRGSSGNTIYF
cdr3_nt: TGTGCCAGCAGCCCACGAGGCTCCTCTGGAAACACCATATATTTT

v_call: TRBV2
j_call: TRBJ1-2
d_call: NA
clone_size: few
cdr3_aa: CASTGDGYTF
cdr3_nt: TGTGCCAGCACAGGGGATGGCTACACCTTC

v_call: TRBV28
j_call: TRBJ2-3
d_call: NA
clone_size: few
cdr3_aa: CASTTGKVRTDTQYF
cdr3_nt: TGTGCCAGCACCACAGGGAAAGTTCGCACAGATACGCAGTATTTT

v_call: TRBV2
j_call: TRBJ1-2
d_call: NA
clone_size: NA
cdr3_aa: CASSVVGANRGYTF
cdr3_nt: TGTGCCAGCAGTGTAGTGGGGGCTAATCGTGGCTACACCTTC

v_call: TRBV27
j_call: TRBJ2-5
d_call: TRBD2
clone_size: NA
cdr3_aa: CASSLRTSRETQYF
cdr3_nt: TGTGCCAGCAGTCTTCGGACTAGCAGAGAGACCCAGTACTTC

v_call: TRBV13
j_call: TRBJ2-7
d_call: NA
clone_size: NA
cdr3_aa: CASSLGRSRQYF
cdr3_nt: TGTGCCAGCAGCTTAGGCCGAAGTAGGCAGTACTTC

v_call: TRBV4-1
j_call: TRBJ1-5
d_call: NA
clone_size: NA
cdr3_aa: CASSQEGTARSQPQHF
cdr3_nt: TGCGCCAGCAGCCAAGAGGGAACAGCGCGTAGTCAGCCCCAGCATTTT

v_call: TRBV9
j_call: TRBJ1-1
d_call: TRBD1
clone_size: few
cdr3_aa: CASSATGQGYEAFF
cdr3_nt: TGTGCCAGCAGCGCAACCGGACAGGGTTATGAAGCTTTCTTT

v_call: TRBV29-1
j_call: TRBJ2-7
d_call: NA
clone_size: NA
cdr3_aa: CSVETGRESSYEQYF
cdr3_nt: TGCAGCGTTGAGACGGGCAGGGAGAGCTCCTACGAGCAGTACTTC

v_call: TRBV28
j_call: TRBJ2-2
d_call: TRBD1
clone_size: few
cdr3_aa: CASRPPGQGNTGELFF
cdr3_nt: TGTGCCAGCAGGCCTCCGGGACAGGGGAACACCGGGGAGCTGTTTTTT

v_call: TRBV12-5
j_call: TRBJ1-1
d_call: NA
clone_size: few
cdr3_aa: CASGFRLNTEAFF
cdr3_nt: TGTGCTAGTGGTTTTAGACTAAACACTGAAGCTTTCTTT

v_call: TRBV4-3
j_call: TRBJ2-3
d_call: NA
clone_size: NA
cdr3_aa: CASSLGLDLGDTQYF
cdr3_nt: TGCGCCAGCAGCCTGGGACTCGATCTTGGCGATACGCAGTATTTT

v_call: TRBV2
j_call: TRBJ2-7
d_call: TRBD2
clone_size: few
cdr3_aa: CASSEIIAGVEQYF
cdr3_nt: TGTGCCAGCAGTGAAATTATAGCGGGCGTGGAGCAGTACTTC

v_call: TRBV14
j_call: TRBJ1-6
d_call: NA
clone_size: NA
cdr3_aa: CASSQERSPLHF
cdr3_nt: TGTGCCAGCAGCCAAGAACGCTCACCCCTCCACTTT

v_call: TRBV5-1
j_call: TRBJ2-6
d_call: NA
clone_size: NA
cdr3_aa: CASSFGSDSGANVLTF
cdr3_nt: TGCGCCAGCAGCTTCGGTTCTGACTCTGGGGCCAACGTCCTGACTTTC

v_call: TRBV6-5
j_call: TRBJ1-2
d_call: TRBD1
clone_size: NA
cdr3_aa: CASSIRQGRNYGYTF
cdr3_nt: TGTGCCAGCAGTATAAGACAGGGGAGGAACTATGGCTACACCTTC

v_call: TRBV7-2
j_call: TRBJ2-7
d_call: NA
clone_size: NA
cdr3_aa: CASSSREKGEQYF
cdr3_nt: TGTGCCAGCAGCTCACGAGAGAAAGGGGAGCAGTACTTC

v_call: TRBV7-2
j_call: TRBJ2-7
d_call: TRBD1
clone_size: few
cdr3_aa: CASSFRQGAQNEQYF
cdr3_nt: TGTGCCAGCAGCTTTCGACAGGGGGCGCAAAACGAGCAGTACTTC